A single sample gave rise to the 8 T cell receptor beta chains below, sequenced in a study of blood T cell repertoires in COVID-19. TCRdb keeps only in-frame clones here, not all; method: immunoSEQ multiplex PCR. The sample lists about 340,000 clones; around nine tenths were seen once. Sample: peripheral blood. The origin of the receptors is a woman younger than 30 who had recovered from COVID-19.

The chain is built from TRBV19 and TRBJ2-2; 8 bases align to TRBD2. The CDR3 has 15 amino acids. CDR1 and CDR2 from the germline V gene are LNHDA and SQIVND (reference sequence). Trimming at V came to 3 bases and at J to 7 bases, leaving 7 bases not matched to a gene. CDR3: CASSIGLAASGELFF. CDR3 DNA: TGTGCCAGTAGTATCGGACTAGCCGCCAGCGGGGAGCTGTTTTTT.

This chain links TRBV30 with TRBJ2-1; D remains unclear. In germline, CDR1 is GTSNPN, CDR2 SVGIG (reference sequence). This CDR3 has 11 amino acids. Trimming stripped 1 base from V and 4 bases from J, with 2 bases between. The CDR3 sequence is CAWSAYNEQFF. The CDR3 nucleotides read TGTGCCTGGAGTGCATACAATGAGCAGTTCTTC. Complete variable domain (other parts from reference TRBV30 and TRBJ2-1): SQTIHQWPATLVQPVGSPLSLECTVEGTSNPNLYWYRQAAGRGLQLLFYSVGIGQISSEVPQNLSASRPQDRQFILSSKKLLLSDSGFYLCAWSAYNEQFFGPGTRLTVL.

Comment on this clone: This same CDR3 is encoded by further DNA sequences in the sample. V is TRBV18 and J is TRBJ1-1, with 8 bases aligning to TRBD1. Germline CDR1 is KGHSH and CDR2 is LQKENI. The CDR3 runs to 15 residues. V lost 1 base and J lost 1; bases outside the gene matches: 2. The CDR3 sequence: CASSPLQGANTEAFF. The CDR3 bases are TGTGCCAGCTCACCACTCCAGGGGGCGAACACTGAAGCTTTCTTT.

This clone has more than one count but fewer than ten. The chain carries TRBV4-3 and TRBJ1-6; 9 nucleotides agree with TRBD1. There are 16 residues in the CDR3. Germline V gene lookup returns CDR1 LGHNA and CDR2 YSLEER. The V gene end was trimmed by 0 bases and the J gene end by 10 bases; junction bases not matched to a gene: 7. In DNA, the CDR3 is TGCGCCAGCAGCCAAGAGTTCGGGACAGGGTCCTCACCCCTCCACTTT. It codes for CASSQEFGTGSSPLHF.

V usage is TRBV10-3 and J usage is TRBJ2-7; 8 bases align to TRBD1. J gave up 1 base and V 0 bases, and 5 bases lay outside the gene matches. The germline CDR1 and CDR2 sequences are ENHRY and SYGVKD. This CDR3 contains 16 residues. The CDR3: CAISESGQVPSYEQYV. The CDR3 region has the DNA TGTGCCATCAGTGAGTCGGGACAGGTTCCGTCCTACGAGCAGTACGTC.

The chain couples TRBV27 to TRBJ1-5; D gene ambiguous. Per the germline V gene, CDR1 is MNHEY and CDR2 is SMNVEV (reference sequence). V was clipped by 6 bases and J by 7 bases, with 16 bases between them. The CDR3 runs 14 residues. The chain's CDR3 is CASSPTLGEQPQHF. The CDR3 region has the DNA TGTGCCAGCAGCCCTACCCTCGGGGAACAGCCCCAGCATTTT.

The rearrangement uses TRBV12-3 or TRBV12-4 and TRBJ2-1; 7 bases are shared with TRBD2. Unmatched junction bases numbered 3, after V lost 2 bases and J lost 8 bases. CDR3 size: 13 residues. Written as DNA, the CDR3 is TGTGCCAGCAGTTTAAATGGGGGGGATGAGCAGTTCTTC. Amino acids: CASSLNGGDEQFF.

CDR3 residues: CASSFDRGAGYEKLFF. The CDR3, as DNA: TGTGCCAGCAGCTTTGACAGGGGTGCGGGTTATGAAAAACTGTTTTTT. This sequence joins TRBV27 and TRBJ1-4; 8 bases match TRBD1. Germline assignment: CDR1 MNHEY and CDR2 SMNVEV (reference sequence). This CDR3 has 16 amino acids. V trimming: 6 bases; J trimming: 6 bases; junction bases outside the gene matches: 12.